The TCR beta chain under discussion was sequenced for a study of OX40 agonist ivuxolimab in advanced cancers. About the full investigation: Ivuxolimab was an agonistic, fully human IgG2 monoclonal antibody directed against OX40 (CD134), a costimulatory receptor. The paper reports the monotherapy dose-escalation portion (N of about 50 patients) of the phase I ivuxolimab trial. Of the roughly 50 dose-escalation patients, hepatocellular carcinoma was present in approximately 20, melanoma in approximately 15, renal cell carcinoma in 9 and head and neck cancer in 9. Peripheral TCRbeta sequencing was intended to test whether TCR sequence diversity was altered and clonal T-cell expansion was caused by ivuxolimab. Partial responses were achieved by three dose-escalation patients, of whom one had hepatocellular carcinoma and two had cutaneous melanoma. Patients were allowed to have had prior anti-PD-1, anti-PD-L1 or anti-CTLA-4 therapy, and around 37% of the dose-escalation patients had previously received checkpoint inhibitors. Intravenous ivuxolimab was administered to patients every 2 weeks at six dose levels: 0.01, 0.1, 0.3, 1.5, 3 and 10 mg/kg. In the dose-escalation cohort, around four fifths of patients were male, and the mean age was roughly 60 years with a range of about 20 to 79.

This clone was picked up a small number of times. Its antigen has not been determined. No much larger clone exists at a distance of one base, and base qualities are not known. The trial excluded patients who had a history of autoimmune disease or were on systemic immunosuppression. Peripheral blood for TCR sequencing was collected from all dose cohorts at baseline, on cycle 4 day 1, and on cycle 7 day 1. Samples came from an open-label, multicenter, first-in-human phase I dose-escalation trial of ivuxolimab. Adults with locally advanced or metastatic head and neck squamous cell, hepatocellular, melanoma or renal cell carcinoma were enrolled in the trial. Before TCR sequencing, CD4+ T cells and CD8+ T cells were sorted from peripheral blood as separate populations. Overall study outcomes, separate from this receptor: Low levels of normalized T-cell clonal expansion were also shown by some nonresponding patients. The antigen specificity of the clonally expanded peripheral T cells was not determined. After ivuxolimab, CD8+ T cells had more expanded clones than CD4+ T cells on average. In partial responders in the 0.1-3.0 mg/kg groups, normalized peripheral clonal expansion was found to be among the lowest, especially among CD8+ T cells. At doses of 0.1 to 3.0 mg/kg, clonal expansion of both CD4+ and CD8+ blood T cells was observed from baseline to week 6.

To sequence the TCRbeta CDR3 region, genomic DNA was isolated from the sorted cells. The immunoSEQ Assay was used to sequence the TCRbeta CDR3 regions. TCRdb limited this immuneACCESS table to in-frame rearrangements with V and J called. A share of clones is missing; checked studies link under half to unresolved V genes, and the rest is unexplained. For this sample the table gives roughly 60,000 clones, of which roughly 80% were detected only once. The biggest ten clones account for approximately 2% of the sample. Source: CD4+ or CD8+ T cells sorted from blood, taken in a trial of the OX40 agonist ivuxolimab. The TCR comes from an adult with an advanced solid tumor such as melanoma, head and neck, liver or kidney cancer.

CDR3 reads: CASSLETGGSYEQYF. The bases are TGCGCCAGCAGCTTGGAGACAGGGGGCTCCTACGAGCAGTACTTC. The chain joins TRBV5-1 to TRBJ2-7; the junction holds 9 bases that match TRBD1. Trimming leaves V shorter by 0 bases and J shorter by 0 bases, with the junction holding 1 base beyond the gene matches. The germline V gene supplies CDR1 SGHRS and CDR2 YFSETQ. Inclusive of the bounding cysteine and phenylalanine, the CDR3 is 15 residues long. The sequence is cut down to CDR3 DNA, 45 bases in frame from base 1.